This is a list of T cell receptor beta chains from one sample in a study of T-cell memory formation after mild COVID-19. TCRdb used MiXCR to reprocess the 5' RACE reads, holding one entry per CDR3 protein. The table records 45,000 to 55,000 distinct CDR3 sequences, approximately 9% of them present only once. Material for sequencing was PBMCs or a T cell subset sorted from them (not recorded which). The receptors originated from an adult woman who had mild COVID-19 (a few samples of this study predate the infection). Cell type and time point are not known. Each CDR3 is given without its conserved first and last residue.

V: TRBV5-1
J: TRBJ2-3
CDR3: ASSLPNSGGTDTQY

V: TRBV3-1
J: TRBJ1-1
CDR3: ASSPPNRITVVPEAF

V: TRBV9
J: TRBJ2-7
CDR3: ASSVGQGAYHEQY

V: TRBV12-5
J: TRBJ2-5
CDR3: ASGNALLGGGAQY

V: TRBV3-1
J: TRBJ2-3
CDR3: ASSQDLGTGTDTQY

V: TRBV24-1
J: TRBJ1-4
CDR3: ATSDGGASEKLF

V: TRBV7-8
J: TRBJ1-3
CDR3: ASSQGTAASGNTIY

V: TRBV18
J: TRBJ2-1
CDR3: ASSPNGADEQF

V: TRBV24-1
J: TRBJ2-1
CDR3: ATSALAGQGYNEQF

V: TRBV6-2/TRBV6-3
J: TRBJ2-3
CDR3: ASSYTTDTQY

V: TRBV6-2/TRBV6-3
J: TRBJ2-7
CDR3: ASRFGTGKMMQY

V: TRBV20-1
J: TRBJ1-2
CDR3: SAMKLEGRGYT

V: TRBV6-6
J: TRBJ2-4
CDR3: ASSYGGVAKNIQY

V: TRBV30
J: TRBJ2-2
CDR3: AWSVLGRGDTGELF

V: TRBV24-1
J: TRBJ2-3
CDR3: ATSDLTSGSFGDTQY

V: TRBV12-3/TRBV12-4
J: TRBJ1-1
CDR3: ASSLVPQLNTEAF

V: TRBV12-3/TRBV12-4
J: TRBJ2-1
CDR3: ASSFATPHEQF

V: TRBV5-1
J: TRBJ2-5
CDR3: ASSLTPGQIETQY

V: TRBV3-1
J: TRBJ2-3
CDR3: ASSRPSKGDTQY

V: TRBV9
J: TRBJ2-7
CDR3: ASNPGGRAYEQY

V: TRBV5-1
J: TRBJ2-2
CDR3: ASRKAGAQNTGELF

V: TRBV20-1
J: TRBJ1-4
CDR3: SARGLLGNREKLF

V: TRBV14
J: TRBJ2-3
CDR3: ASSHPGTNPTDTQY

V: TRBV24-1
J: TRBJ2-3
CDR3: ATSDDYRGRMDTQY

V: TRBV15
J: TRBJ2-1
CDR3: ATSSSSGRPQF

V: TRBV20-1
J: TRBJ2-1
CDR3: SAPETGSNEQF

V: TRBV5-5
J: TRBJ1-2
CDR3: ASSLGPLPGGDGAYT

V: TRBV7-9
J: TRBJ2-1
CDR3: ASSPPTSASSYNEQF

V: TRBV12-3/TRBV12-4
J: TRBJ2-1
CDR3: ASRDSGYNEQF

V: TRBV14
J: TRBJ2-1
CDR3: ASSPKETSDEQF

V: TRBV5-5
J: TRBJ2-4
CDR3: ASSLVLGTGVAKNIQY

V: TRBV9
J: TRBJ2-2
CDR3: ASSPGQVNTGELF

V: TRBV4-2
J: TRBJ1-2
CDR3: ASSRGTNYGYT